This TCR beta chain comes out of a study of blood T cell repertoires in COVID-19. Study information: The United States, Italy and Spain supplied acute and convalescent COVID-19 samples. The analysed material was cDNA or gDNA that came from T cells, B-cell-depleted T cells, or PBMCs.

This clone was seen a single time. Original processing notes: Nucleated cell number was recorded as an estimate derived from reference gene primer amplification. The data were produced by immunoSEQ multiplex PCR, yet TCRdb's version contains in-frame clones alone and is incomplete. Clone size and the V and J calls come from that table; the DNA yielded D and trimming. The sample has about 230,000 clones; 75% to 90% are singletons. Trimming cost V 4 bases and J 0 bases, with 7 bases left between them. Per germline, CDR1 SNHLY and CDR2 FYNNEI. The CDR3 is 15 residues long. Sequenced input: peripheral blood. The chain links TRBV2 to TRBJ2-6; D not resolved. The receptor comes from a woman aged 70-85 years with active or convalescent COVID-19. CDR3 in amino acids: CASSGRASGANVLTF. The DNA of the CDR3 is TGTGCCAGCAGTGGCCGCGCCTCTGGGGCCAACGTCCTGACTTTC.